These 10 T cell receptor beta chains came from one sample sequenced in a study of cytomegalovirus exposure and HLA in healthy donors. Amplification used 60 Vbeta primers and 13 Jbeta primers. Clones were read by immunoSEQ multiplex PCR, and TCRdb kept only the in-frame ones, dropping some. The sample shows about 100,000 clones, 65% to 80% of them seen only once. Material for sequencing was PBMCs. The receptors originated from a middle-aged woman in good health and CMV-seronegative.

The sample holds one count of this clone. The chain recombines TRBV6-1 with TRBJ2-2; tentative D call: TRBD2 (5 bases). This CDR3 has 15 amino acids. Germline CDR1 MNHNS, CDR2 SASEGT. Trimming took off 7 bases at V and 9 bases at J, with 21 bases between the two ends. Here the CDR3 reads CASTPGVYSVRELFF. CDR3 bases: TGTGCCAGCACCCCCGGGGTGTATTCCGTCAGGGAGCTGTTTTTT.

CDR3 DNA sequence: TGCGCCAGCGATCGAGGGCTAGCGGGGGGCACAGATACGCAGTATTTT. Its translation: CASDRGLAGGTDTQYF. J is TRBJ2-3 and V is TRBV5-1, with 10 bases lining up with TRBD2. V trimming: 7 bases; J trimming: 1 base; junction bases outside the gene matches: 9. Germline loops: CDR1 SGHRS, CDR2 YFSETQ. The CDR3 consists of 16 residues.

The chain joins TRBV27 to TRBJ2-2; 8 nucleotides match TRBD2. Germline V CDR1 and CDR2: MNHEY, SMNVEV (reference sequence). The CDR3 length is 15 residues. V lost 5 bases, J lost 6 bases, and 8 bases stayed unmatched. Here the CDR3 DNA reads TGTGCCAGCAGTCCTTCCGGGGGGGCCCCCGGGGAGCTGTTTTTT. Its protein product is CASSPSGGAPGELFF.

The rearrangement joins TRBV19 to TRBJ2-7; 8 bases align to TRBD2. The V gene end was trimmed by 1 base and the J gene end by 4 bases; junction bases not matched to a gene: 3. Germline CDR1 is LNHDA and CDR2 is SQIVND (reference sequence). This CDR3 is built from 14 residues. The CDR3 DNA sequence: TGTGCCAGTAGTATAGGTAGCGGGGATTACGAGCAGTACTTC. Residues: CASSIGSGDYEQYF. The full variable domain, in which reference TRBV19 and TRBJ2-7 provide the parts outside the CDR3, is DGGITQSPKYLFRKEGQNVTLSCEQNLNHDAMYWYRQDPGQGLRLIYYSQIVNDFQKGDIAEGYSVSREKKESFPLTVTSAQKNPTAFYLCASSIGSGDYEQYFGPGTRLTVT.

V is TRBV10-2 and J is TRBJ2-7, with 11 bases fitting TRBD2. In germline, CDR1 is WSHSY, CDR2 SAAADI. The CDR3 extends over 16 amino acids. V dropped 7 bases and J dropped 3; count of bases not matched to a gene: 11. The CDR3 region is CASMPSGGPVGYEQYF. The CDR3 coding sequence is TGCGCCAGCATGCCTAGCGGGGGGCCCGTGGGCTACGAGCAGTACTTC.

This chain joins TRBV7-9 and TRBJ2-1; TRBD2 matches at 7 bases. V was clipped by 1 base and J by 10 bases; unmatched bases: 7. The CDR3 sequence is 14 residues long. Germline V gene data show CDR1 as SEHNR and CDR2 as FQNEAQ (reference sequence). The CDR3 sequence: CASSLGGRAGEQFF. CDR3 nucleotide sequence: TGTGCCAGCAGCTTAGGTGGGAGGGCTGGGGAGCAGTTCTTC. Full variable domain (missing parts from reference TRBV7-9 and TRBJ2-1): DTGVSQNPRHKITKRGQNVTFRCDPISEHNRLYWYRQTLGQGPEFLTYFQNEAQLEKSRLLSDRFSAERPKGSFSTLEIQRTEQGDSAMYLCASSLGGRAGEQFFGPGTRLTVL.

The chain couples TRBV6-5 to TRBJ2-7; 10 bases align to TRBD2. There are 15 residues in the CDR3. Germline loops: CDR1 MNHEY, CDR2 SVGAGI. V shed 0 bases, J shed 3 bases, and the junction held 2 bases outside the gene matches. CDR3 protein: CASSYSASGGYEQYF. The CDR3 DNA reads TGTGCCAGCAGTTACTCGGCTAGCGGGGGCTACGAGCAGTACTTC.

The V gene is TRBV19, the J gene TRBJ1-2, with D perhaps TRBD1 (6 bases). Looked up from germline, CDR1 is LNHDA and CDR2 is SQIVND (reference sequence). The V and J ends lost 0 bases and 7 bases respectively, with 9 bases between them. There are 13 residues in the CDR3. The CDR3 region is CASSIDRGTGYTF. The CDR3 DNA reads TGTGCCAGTAGTATAGACAGGGGCACTGGCTACACCTTC.

The rearrangement joins TRBV7-2 to TRBJ2-1; TRBD2 agrees at 13 bases. CDR3 length equals 16 residues. Germline V lookup: CDR1 SGHTA, CDR2 FQGNSA. The V segment lost 5 bases and the J segment 6 bases; nucleotides outside the gene matches: 7. The CDR3 spells CASSTRTSGSINEQFF. In DNA, the CDR3 is TGTGCCAGCAGCACGCGGACTAGCGGGAGTATCAATGAGCAGTTCTTC.

This chain joins TRBV10-3 and TRBJ2-5, with 14 bases aligning to TRBD2. The J call could be wrong; TRBJ2-7 is a better fit for the DNA end. The CDR3 totals 16 residues. Germline lookup yields CDR1 ENHRY and CDR2 SYGVKD. CDR3 sequence (DNA): TGTGCCATCAAGGGACTAGCGGGAGAGGGGTTAGACGAGCAGTACTTC. Translation: CAIKGLAGEGLDEQYF.